This T cell receptor beta chain appears in the sequencing data of a study of blood T cells in healthy people across ages. Findings of the study overall: The authors considered diversity estimates from one million T cells to be underestimates.

The CDR3 is 14 amino acids. CDR1 SGHTA and CDR2 FQGNSA come from the germline V gene. The study recruited healthy Caucasian donors from Russia who were aged about 6 to 95. With regard to this clonotype: Its antigen is undetermined. At one boundary the junction diverges from the germline segment, which might be a read error.

Through a sample-barcoded 5' primer and a J-beta primer mix, a second PCR was run for about 6 to 11 cycles. Each cDNA was tagged by a template-switch adaptor containing 12 random nucleotides. One entry per CDR3 protein, called by TCRdb with MiXCR from the 5' RACE reads. The sample gives fewer than 1.5 million distinct CDR3 sequences, approximately 42% of which show up once; around 8% is in the top ten. Sequencing input: blood. The chain employs TRBV7-2 and TRBJ2-3; D might be TRBD1 (6 bases). The TCR originated in a woman aged 18-29 years in good health. DNA for the CDR3: TGTGCCGGCAGCTTGGGGGCAGGGTCGGATACGCAGTATTTT. Translating gives CAGSLGAGSDTQYF.